This T cell receptor beta chain appears in the sequencing data of a study of tumor-infiltrating lymphocytes in primary liver carcinoma. Across the whole study: The study enrolled male and female patients aged 30 to 69 years. Sample counts of productive TCRbeta reads spanned roughly 3.65 to 7.13 million; these counts were similar across tissue types. Findings and caveats of the study: Relative to blood, tumors carried a significantly larger fraction of the repertoire in their top 250 clones (p = 0.039).

A constant-region primer primed TCR beta cDNA synthesis from about 0.45 ug of total RNA. Three rounds of nested multiplex PCR with slightly modified ARM-PCR produced TCR beta libraries. With TRBV1-TRBV30 forward primers and a C-beta reverse primer, the first two PCR rounds were run for 9 to 10 cycles each. From the multiplex PCR reads, TCRdb called clonotypes with MiXCR, one entry per CDR3 protein. Counted here are under 200,000 distinct CDR3 sequences, around 85% occurring once; the ten biggest clones make up roughly 20%. Investigators took RNA and DNA out together from approximately 22-30 mg of unsorted bulk tissue. Worth noting for this clonotype: Its antigen is still unknown. The junction shows a germline mismatch at one end, possibly a read error.

The CDR3 consists of 14 residues. Germline values: CDR1 MNHEY, CDR2 SVGAGI. The sequence was collected from a man in his forties or fifties with primary liver carcinoma and hepatitis B virus infection. Input material: tumor tissue from primary liver carcinoma. The chain recombines TRBV6-5 with TRBJ2-1, with D perhaps matching TRBD2 (6 bases). The CDR3 DNA sequence: TGCGCCAGCATAGAGGCGGGACCCTACAATGAGCAGTTCTTC. Amino acid sequence: CASIEAGPYNEQFF.